This T cell receptor (beta chain) was captured by sequencing in a study of shared clonotypes between healthy human individuals. Study overall: Researchers drew samples from two women and a few men aged 18 to 49.

About this clone: Different DNA sequences within this sample yield the same CDR3.

Division of CD4+ cells produced a CD45RA+ naive subset and a CD45RA-negative memory subset. Authors' data handling: Filtering differed since immunoSEQ provided only junctions, with no quality scores. Only in-frame clones appear in the TCRdb table, and some are missing; sequencing was by immunoSEQ multiplex PCR. V and J calls and clone size come straight from that table; D and trimming were deduced from the DNA. The sample has around 550,000 clones; 90% to 97% are singletons. V lost 6 bases and J lost 1, with 4 bases in between. The CDR3 is 12 amino acids. CDR1 and CDR2 (germline): MDHEN, SYDVKM. The chain links TRBV28 to TRBJ1-5; no clear D gene. The receptor was derived from a woman in her twenties or thirties in good health. Source material: naive CD4+ T cells sorted from blood. Stated subset: CD45RA+ positively selected. CDR3 amino acids: CASSRSNQPQHF. The CDR3 region has the DNA TGTGCCAGCAGCAGGAGCAATCAGCCCCAGCATTTT.